A selection of T cell receptor beta chains follows, all from one sample in a study of blood T cell repertoires in COVID-19. Using immunoSEQ multiplex PCR, the repertoire was profiled, and TCRdb retains in-frame clones only, with some absent. The sample lists approximately 180,000 clones, 80% to 85% occurring once. The sequencing sample was made of peripheral blood. Every receptor here comes from a woman between 40 and 50 years old with COVID-19, enrolled during active disease. Each CDR3 is given with its conserved first and last residue. Fields, in order: V gene, CDR3 protein.

v_call: TRBV19
cdr3_aa: CASSLTANYGYTF

v_call: TRBV6-8
cdr3_aa: CASSQFAGDTEAFF

v_call: TRBV7-9
cdr3_aa: CASSPGETQYF

v_call: TRBV6-2/TRBV6-3
cdr3_aa: CASSYGGQGLTNEKLFF

v_call: TRBV15
cdr3_aa: CATSRDSGGTTGQYF

v_call: TRBV12-3/TRBV12-4
cdr3_aa: CASSFQGNYGYTF

v_call: TRBV6-4
cdr3_aa: CASSDSSGRADTQYF

v_call: TRBV29-1
cdr3_aa: CSVYSPDRVGETQYF

v_call: TRBV2
cdr3_aa: CASAATSGSGANVLTF

v_call: TRBV15
cdr3_aa: CATSRDQEGSGEKLFF

v_call: TRBV9
cdr3_aa: CASSVGSGNAYEQYF

v_call: TRBV5-1
cdr3_aa: CASKIQEYTEAFF

v_call: TRBV6-5
cdr3_aa: CASSLTGASYNEQFF

v_call: TRBV10-3
cdr3_aa: CAIRDTTDYEQYF

v_call: TRBV3-1/TRBV3-2
cdr3_aa: CASSQGLGANYGYTF

v_call: TRBV15
cdr3_aa: CATSRDPGASNTEAFF

v_call: TRBV15
cdr3_aa: CATSRERQNTEAFF

v_call: TRBV5-5
cdr3_aa: CASSLGLNSPLHF

v_call: TRBV5-1
cdr3_aa: CASSSDIRPRGTGELFF

v_call: TRBV6-4
cdr3_aa: CASSELSDTIQYF

v_call: TRBV3-1/TRBV3-2
cdr3_aa: CASSQVEGRGYEQYF

v_call: TRBV19
cdr3_aa: CASRKTGGSVSPLHF

v_call: TRBV6-5
cdr3_aa: CAGKVTGGNTGELFF

v_call: TRBV7-3
cdr3_aa: CASSPGTGGACEKLFF

v_call: TRBV19
cdr3_aa: CASQGGSTEAFF

v_call: TRBV24-1
cdr3_aa: CATSDPSGGETQYF

v_call: TRBV6-5
cdr3_aa: CASRSTGGAYNEQFF

v_call: TRBV2
cdr3_aa: CATARDRGRTDTQYF

v_call: TRBV7-3
cdr3_aa: CASSLTASGQGTQYF

v_call: TRBV7-9
cdr3_aa: CASSSSGTGYEKLFF

v_call: TRBV11-2
cdr3_aa: CASSSTPQGNIQYF

v_call: TRBV5-1
cdr3_aa: CASSLRGVRETQYF

v_call: TRBV18
cdr3_aa: CASSQSPGYMNTEAFF

v_call: TRBV19
cdr3_aa: CATAGTGGNTEAFF

v_call: TRBV10-1
cdr3_aa: CASNGGRGTEAFF

v_call: TRBV28
cdr3_aa: CASSLYGYTF

v_call: TRBV28
cdr3_aa: CARDSGGLCNQPQHF

v_call: TRBV6-1
cdr3_aa: CASSGSSGGANTGELFF

v_call: TRBV10-1
cdr3_aa: CASSDTAGPSATEAFF

v_call: TRBV28
cdr3_aa: CASSVGRGVTQYF

v_call: TRBV18
cdr3_aa: CASSPEGLQETQYF

v_call: TRBV10-1
cdr3_aa: CASRDSHNSPLHF

v_call: TRBV6-1
cdr3_aa: CASSALTSGVSTDTQYF

v_call: TRBV28
cdr3_aa: CASGQGRYEQFF

v_call: TRBV12-5
cdr3_aa: CASGLGTGSQTQYF

v_call: TRBV19
cdr3_aa: CASSIPSSLFTEAFF

v_call: TRBV4-1
cdr3_aa: CASSQDEGAEQPQHF

v_call: TRBV5-1
cdr3_aa: CASRRQGASSYEQYF

v_call: TRBV3-1/TRBV3-2
cdr3_aa: CASSQDRYEQYF